This T cell receptor (beta chain) was recorded in a study of shared clonotypes between healthy human individuals. Study details: Per-donor plates numbered three CD4 naive, three CD4 memory, two CD8 naive and one CD8 memory.

V lost 3 bases, J lost 2 bases, and 13 bases lay in between. CDR3 length: 15 residues. From germline, CDR1 is MNHNS and CDR2 SASEGT. Study-wide points: It was expected that sequencing depth would affect clonotype sharing among donors.

About this clone: What it recognizes is unknown.

Data came from immunoSEQ multiplex PCR; TCRdb stores just in-frame clones and leaves some out. The sample carries 1.4 million or so clones, approximately 98.5% recorded once. Specimen: naive CD4+ T cells sorted from blood. The subset: CD45RA+ positively selected. This TCR derives from a man in his thirties or forties in good health. The chain is built from TRBV6-1 and TRBJ2-5; D is ambiguous. The CDR3 region is CASSDLGNPQETQYF. Written as DNA, the CDR3 is TGTGCCAGCAGTGACTTGGGGAACCCTCAAGAGACCCAGTACTTC.